The 18 T cell receptor beta chains presented below share a single source sample, sequenced in a study of human T cells and chemical hapten exposure (dated by TCRdb to the early 2020s). Taken with the paper, the label for time point translates to: pre-sensitization, week 0. This specimen's treatment or condition label, per the study, means: therapeutic diphenylcyclopropenone sensitization with weekly scalp DPC. The method behind the library was RACE. Reads for this sample came from a NextSeq 500. TCRdb cleaned the public reads at Q25 with fastp, built clones with MiXCR and kept in-frame beta chains. Rows with one shared CDR3 protein collapse into an entry with the most common genes and DNA. The sample table contains tens of thousands of distinct CDR3 sequences; only one count was recorded for about 15% of them. The ten largest clones represent approximately 4.6% of the sample. The material was whole blood, obtained in connection with sensitization to the hapten diphenylcyclopropenone (DPC). The receptors here all came from a woman aged 45-60 years with alopecia areata. Some clones in this sample may be carry-over from other donors' samples.

This clonotype came up a few times. J is TRBJ2-1 and V is TRBV4-2, with TRBD2 identical over 9 bases. Germline values: CDR1 LGHNA, CDR2 YNFKEQ. This CDR3 is built from 17 residues. The J segment lost 7 bases and the V segment lost 3 bases, leaving 13 bases of the junction unmatched. CDR3 residues: CASSQLSRAGGLNEQFF. Here the CDR3 DNA reads TGTGCCAGCAGCCAGCTCTCGCGAGCGGGAGGATTAAATGAGCAGTTCTTC.

This clonotype was seen ten or more times. The J gene is TRBJ2-5, the V gene TRBV29-1; D not certain. This CDR3 is built from 10 residues. Per the germline V gene, CDR1 is SQVTM and CDR2 is ANQGSEA. Here the CDR3 reads CSYTRETQYF. DNA of the CDR3: TGCAGTTACACTCGGGAGACCCAGTACTTC.

This clonotype was found many times. The chain uses TRBV11-2 and TRBJ1-6, with D uncertain. Germline CDR1 and CDR2: SGHAT and FQNNGV. Trimming took off 6 bases at V and 8 bases at J, with 11 bases between the two ends. The CDR3 runs to 13 residues. The CDR3 DNA follows: TGTGCCAGCAGGAAGATTGGGGATTCACCCCTCCACTTT. Protein: CASRKIGDSPLHF.

The chain employs TRBV14 and TRBJ1-4; D is possibly TRBD1 (5 bases). V dropped 0 bases and J dropped 5 bases, with 16 bases sitting between them. Germline V gene sequence: CDR1 SGHDN, CDR2 FVKESK. This CDR3 comprises 17 residues. CDR3 sequence (DNA): TGTGCCAGCAGCCAAGATCCGAGGGGCACTTGGAATGAAAAACTGTTTTTT. Translated: CASSQDPRGTWNEKLFF.

In this sample, this clonotype turned up many times. The chain links TRBV5-5 to TRBJ2-3; 8 bases line up with TRBD2. CDR3 length: 13 amino acids. With 0 bases clipped from V and 13 bases from J, the junction kept 7 bases outside the gene matches. Looked up from germline, CDR1 is SGHKS and CDR2 is YYEKEE (reference sequence). The CDR3 DNA sequence: TGTGCCAGCAGCTTGGCGGGAGGGCCTATGGAGTATTTT. Translating gives CASSLAGGPMEYF.

This clonotype was counted a few times. The genes are TRBV29-1 and TRBJ1-1; D is perhaps TRBD1 (5 bases). CDR1 and CDR2 from the germline V gene are SQVTM and ANQGSEA. The CDR3 has 12 residues. The V and J ends lost 7 bases and 3 bases respectively, with 12 bases between them. CDR3 region: CSGGEGYTEAFF. CDR3 in DNA: TGCAGCGGGGGCGAGGGCTACACTGAAGCTTTCTTT.

This sequence joins TRBV20-1 and TRBJ2-3; 10 bases are a match to TRBD2. The CDR3 consists of 15 residues. Germline CDR1 DFQATT, CDR2 SNEGSKA (reference sequence). With V trimmed by 3 bases and J by 6 bases, 9 bases remained unmatched. CDR3 DNA sequence: TGCAGTGCTAGTGGGGCTAGCGGGAGTTCGGATACGCAGTATTTT. This sequence encodes CSASGASGSSDTQYF.

The table lists this clonotype with a few counts. The chain recombines TRBV5-1 with TRBJ1-3; D may be TRBD1 (5 bases). Trimming left V 0 bases short and J 2 bases short, with 9 bases between. The CDR3 loop spans 15 amino acids. Germline lookup yields CDR1 SGHRS and CDR2 YFSETQ. The CDR3 nucleotides read TGCGCCAGCAGCTTGGGACAGCTTACTGGAAACACCATATATTTT. Amino acids: CASSLGQLTGNTIYF.

This clonotype was picked up many times. The chain links TRBV5-1 to TRBJ1-2; D is uncertain. The V end was cut by 0 bases, the J end by 7 bases, with 7 bases between. CDR3 size: 12 residues. CDR1 SGHRS and CDR2 YFSETQ come from the germline V gene. The CDR3 region has the DNA TGCGCCAGCAGCTTGGAAGGGCCTGGCTACACCTTC. This codes for CASSLEGPGYTF.

In its sample, this clonotype ranks as medium-sized. As DNA, the CDR3 is TGCAGTGCTAGGGTAGCGGGAGGGGTCAATGAGCAGTTCTTC. It yields the protein CSARVAGGVNEQFF. This rearrangement joins TRBV20-1 to TRBJ2-1, with 11 positions matching TRBD2. CDR3 size: 14 residues. Germline lookup yields CDR1 DFQATT and CDR2 SNEGSKA (reference sequence). Trimming took 3 bases from V and 6 from J; bases not matched to a gene: 4.

This clonotype was counted between two and nine times. The chain couples TRBV11-2 to TRBJ1-4; the match to TRBD1 covers 7 bases. The CDR3 extends over 15 amino acids. The V gene's germline CDR1 is SGHAT and CDR2 FQNNGV. The J segment lost 7 bases and the V segment lost 1 base, leaving 6 bases of the junction unmatched. The CDR3 DNA reads TGTGCCAGCAGCTTAGGAGACAGGGATTTTGAAAAACTGTTTTTT. Its translation: CASSLGDRDFEKLFF.

This clonotype has more than one count but fewer than ten. The chain recombines TRBV3-1 with TRBJ2-7, with D unresolved. The CDR3 is made up of 11 amino acids. Between the trimmed V and J ends, which lost 2 bases and 4 bases, there was a span of 3 bases. Germline V lookup: CDR1 LGHDT, CDR2 YNNKEL (reference sequence). The CDR3 loop is CASSQMYEQYF. For the CDR3, the DNA is TGTGCCAGCAGCCAAATGTACGAGCAGTACTTC.

The V call is TRBV7-6, the J call TRBJ2-5; D is unclear. V was pared by 8 bases and J by 1 base, with 8 bases between. This CDR3 spans 12 amino acids. Germline V lookup: CDR1 SGHVS, CDR2 FNYEAQ. The CDR3 coding sequence is TGTGCCAGCGTCGGCAGCCAAGAGACCCAGTACTTC. Translating it yields CASVGSQETQYF.

This chain connects TRBV4-2 to TRBJ2-7; TRBD2 aligns across 12 bases. After removal of 2 bases from V and 2 bases from J, the junction contained 4 bases not matched to a gene. Germline CDR1 and CDR2: LGHNA and YNFKEQ. The length of the CDR3 is 16 residues. As DNA, the CDR3 is TGTGCCAGCAGCCAACCCCGGACTAGCGGGACCTACGAGCAGTACTTC. Protein sequence: CASSQPRTSGTYEQYF.

In this sample, this clonotype turned up many times. The chain uses TRBV9 and TRBJ2-1; D is undetermined. Germline V CDR1 and CDR2: SGDLS, YYNGEE. V lost 4 bases and J 8 bases, leaving 16 bases between the germline ends. The CDR3 extends over 14 amino acids. The CDR3 loop is CASSSPSNLDEQFF. CDR3 bases: TGTGCCAGCAGCAGCCCCTCGAATTTGGATGAGCAGTTCTTC.

This clonotype was seen more than once but under ten times. The V and J genes are TRBV12-3 or TRBV12-4 and TRBJ1-5; D is perhaps TRBD1 (5 bases). Trimming shortened V by 4 bases and J by 0 bases, and 10 bases separated the two germline ends. CDR3 length equals 15 residues. The CDR3 region is CASSSRGGSNQPQHF. The CDR3 DNA reads as TGTGCCAGCAGTTCTCGCGGGGGTAGCAATCAGCCCCAGCATTTT.

This clonotype occurred many times. The rearrangement links TRBV20-1 to TRBJ2-1; no firm D call. This CDR3 has 15 amino acids. The V and J ends lost 2 bases and 0 bases respectively, with 11 bases between them. The germline V gene encodes CDR1 DFQATT and CDR2 SNEGSKA (reference sequence). Here the CDR3 reads CSARNILSSYNEQFF. The DNA for the CDR3 is TGCAGTGCTAGAAACATCTTAAGCTCCTACAATGAGCAGTTCTTC.

The CDR3 DNA sequence: TGTGCCAGCAGGGGCCTGAGGTACCGTGTTGTGGAGCAGTTCTTC. Encoded protein: CASRGLRYRVVEQFF. J is TRBJ2-1 and V is TRBV11-2; no firm D call. This CDR3 spans 15 amino acids. Trimming took off 6 bases at V and 10 bases at J, with 22 bases between the two ends. From germline, CDR1 is SGHAT and CDR2 FQNNGV. The full variable domain, completed using reference TRBV11-2 and TRBJ2-1, is EAGVAQSPRYKIIEKRQSVAFWCNPISGHATLYWYQQILGQGPKLLIQFQNNGVVDDSQLPKDRFSAERLKGVDSTLKIQPAKLEDSAVYLCASRGLRYRVVEQFFGPGTRLTVL.